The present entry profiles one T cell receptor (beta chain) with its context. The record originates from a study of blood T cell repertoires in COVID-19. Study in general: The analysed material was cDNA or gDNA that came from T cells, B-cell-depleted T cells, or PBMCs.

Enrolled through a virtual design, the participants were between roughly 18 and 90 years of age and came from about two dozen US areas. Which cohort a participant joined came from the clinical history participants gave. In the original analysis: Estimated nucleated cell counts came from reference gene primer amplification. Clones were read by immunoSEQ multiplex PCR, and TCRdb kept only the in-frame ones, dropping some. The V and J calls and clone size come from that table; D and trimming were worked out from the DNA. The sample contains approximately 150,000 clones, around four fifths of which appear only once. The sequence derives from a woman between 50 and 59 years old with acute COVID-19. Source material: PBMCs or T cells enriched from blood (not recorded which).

The CDR3 here is CASSARGLNTEAFF. The DNA of the CDR3 is TGTGCCAGCAGCGCCAGGGGGCTGAACACTGAAGCTTTCTTT. The V gene is TRBV9, the J gene TRBJ1-1; 8 positions agree with TRBD1. CDR1 is SGDLS and CDR2 is YYNGEE in the germline V gene. With 3 bases clipped from V and 0 bases from J, the junction kept 1 base outside the gene matches. This CDR3 spans 14 amino acids.